This T cell receptor (beta chain) comes out of a study of cytomegalovirus exposure and HLA in healthy donors. Across the study: Genotyping of some 390 donors showed that roughly 83% belonged to the Caucasian-associated ancestry cluster.

The CDR3 is made up of 12 amino acids. Germline CDR1 is SGHNT and CDR2 is YYREEE (reference sequence). V lost 7 bases and J 1 base, leaving 8 bases between the germline ends. As for the donors, each was a healthy bone marrow donor. In the PCR, 60 Vbeta and 13 Jbeta primers were used. Method: immunoSEQ multiplex PCR; TCRdb's copy keeps in-frame clones and lacks some. The sample gives some 130,000 clones, about 80% of which show up once; 4% is in the top ten. This chain uses TRBV5-4 with TRBJ1-1; the D is unclear. Material: PBMCs. This clonotype originated in a woman between 40 and 55 years old in good health and CMV-seronegative. This chain's CDR3 is CASRGRNTEAFF. CDR3 coding DNA: TGTGCCAGCCGAGGCAGGAACACTGAAGCTTTCTTT.